This passage covers 17 T cell receptor beta chains from one sample sequenced in a study of response to subunit inactivated influenza vaccine. MiXCR, applied by TCRdb to the RT-PCR reads, yields one record per CDR3 protein. Of around 850,000 distinct CDR3 sequences listed, around 18% are singletons. Source: PBMCs from blood, taken approximately 5 days after vaccination. The receptor source for this set is a man aged 50-59 years who received an inactivated influenza vaccine.

This clonotype has more than one count but fewer than ten. The CDR3 spells CASSVSGGGAADTQYF. The CDR3 bases are TGTGCCAGCAGTGTGTCGGGCGGGGGGGCCGCGGATACGCAGTATTTT. The chain joins TRBV6-1 to TRBJ2-3; 9 bases are shared with TRBD2. Trimming removed 4 bases from V and 6 bases from J; junction bases left unmatched: 11. The CDR3 covers 16 residues. Germline CDR1 and CDR2: MNHNS and SASEGT.

The chain links TRBV21-1 to TRBJ2-1; TRBD2 is taken as the D call from the table, unchecked against the DNA. TRBV21-1 is classified as a pseudogene. CDR3 length: 20 residues. CDR3 amino acids: CASSSSTGTSGVSSYNEQFF. The CDR3 DNA sequence: TGTGCCAGCAGCTCTTCAACCGGGACTAGCGGGGTGAGCTCCTACAATGAGCAGTTCTTC.

The V gene is TRBV7-8, the J gene TRBJ1-2; no clear D gene. Looked up from germline, CDR1 is SGHVS and CDR2 is FQNEAQ. Trimming removed 5 bases at V and 4 bases at J, with 14 bases between. The CDR3 has 14 amino acids. CDR3 residues: CASSPEVSTYGYTF. DNA of the CDR3: TGTGCCAGCAGCCCTGAGGTCAGCACCTATGGCTACACCTTC.

The rearrangement joins TRBV7-2 to TRBJ2-1; 7 bases are shared with TRBD2. This CDR3 is 15 amino acids long. Germline values: CDR1 SGHTA, CDR2 FQGNSA. V dropped 1 base and J dropped 0; count of bases not matched to a gene: 0. This chain's CDR3 is CASSLGEGSYNEQFF. CDR3 DNA: TGTGCCAGCAGCTTAGGGGAGGGCTCCTACAATGAGCAGTTCTTC.

A few counts support this clonotype. The chain joins TRBV29-1 to TRBJ2-7; the match to TRBD2 covers 14 bases. CDR1 and CDR2 (germline): SQVTM, ANQGSEA. The CDR3 totals 18 residues. V was pared by 4 bases and J by 4 bases, with 15 bases of the junction left unmatched. CDR3 sequence: CSVAPGLAGVGVSYEQYF. The CDR3 DNA reads as TGCAGCGTTGCCCCGGGACTAGCGGGAGTGGGGGTGTCTTACGAGCAGTACTTC.

The DNA of the CDR3 is TGCAGTGCTAGAGCGTCCAGGGCGGACCCCAATCAGCCCCAGCATTTT. This gives the protein CSARASRADPNQPQHF. This chain joins TRBV20-1 and TRBJ1-5; perhaps TRBD1 as D (5 bases). Trimming left V 1 base short and J 3 bases short, with 16 bases between. Germline loops: CDR1 DFQATT, CDR2 SNEGSKA (reference sequence). The CDR3 loop spans 16 amino acids.

This clonotype was seen a handful of times. V usage is TRBV12-3 or TRBV12-4 and J usage is TRBJ2-1; D remains unclear. Trimming stripped 6 bases from V and 3 bases from J, with 18 bases between. There are 16 residues in the CDR3. This CDR3 is CASRSGGETYYNEQFF. The CDR3 DNA is TGTGCCAGCAGGTCCGGCGGAGAAACTTACTACAATGAGCAGTTCTTC.

This clonotype was seen more than once but under ten times. The rearrangement links TRBV10-3 to TRBJ1-1; TRBD1 agrees at 9 bases. V trimming: 6 bases; J trimming: 0 bases; junction bases outside the gene matches: 8. The CDR3 runs 16 residues. Per the germline V gene, CDR1 is ENHRY and CDR2 is SYGVKD. This CDR3 reads CAIRSGTGNMNTEAFF. DNA of the CDR3: TGTGCCATCAGATCGGGGACAGGGAATATGAACACTGAAGCTTTCTTT.

The CDR3 region has the DNA TGTGCCAGCAGTAAAACTAGCGGATGGGAGACCCAGTACTTC. Protein sequence: CASSKTSGWETQYF. V usage is TRBV6-1 and J usage is TRBJ2-5, with 8 bases aligning to TRBD2. The trim removed 5 bases at V and 5 bases at J, leaving 7 bases unmatched. Germline CDR1 is MNHNS and CDR2 is SASEGT. The CDR3 sequence is 14 residues long.

The chain combines TRBV15 with TRBJ2-4; D is undetermined. The ends were cut back, 1 base at V and 0 bases at J, with 16 bases in the middle. The germline V gene encodes CDR1 LNHNV and CDR2 YYDKDF (reference sequence). The CDR3 consists of 18 residues. DNA for the CDR3: TGTGCCACCAGCAGAGTGCCCCACGAAGGTTTAGCCAAAAACATTCAGTACTTC. Translated, it gives CATSRVPHEGLAKNIQYF.

This clonotype was found once. The chain is built from TRBV20-1 and TRBJ2-7; D is undetermined. V dropped 1 base and J dropped 2 bases, with 15 bases sitting between them. The CDR3 runs to 15 residues. In germline, CDR1 is DFQATT, CDR2 SNEGSKA (reference sequence). CDR3 in amino acids: CSARALTSRTYEQYF. DNA for the CDR3: TGCAGTGCTAGAGCCCTGACATCGCGTACCTACGAGCAGTACTTC.

CDR3 loop: CAWSQYGYTF. In DNA form, the CDR3 reads TGTGCCTGGAGTCAGTATGGCTACACCTTC. V is TRBV30 and J is TRBJ1-2; D is undetermined. With 2 bases removed from V and 5 bases from J, the gap between germline ends came to 3 bases. Germline lookup yields CDR1 GTSNPN and CDR2 SVGIG (reference sequence). The CDR3 spans 10 residues.

The V and J genes are TRBV24-1 and TRBJ2-1; the match to TRBD2 covers 9 bases. Losses at the gene ends were 5 bases for V and 6 bases for J; bases not matched to a gene: 4. The CDR3 contains 14 residues. In germline, CDR1 is KGHDR, CDR2 SFDVKD. The CDR3: CATSVLSGGNEQFF. CDR3 nucleotides: TGTGCCACCAGTGTACTTAGCGGGGGCAATGAGCAGTTCTTC.

The chain carries TRBV19 and TRBJ2-1, with D uncertain. CDR3 length: 16 amino acids. With 4 bases removed from V and 0 bases from J, the gap between germline ends came to 13 bases. The V gene's germline CDR1 is LNHDA and CDR2 SQIVND (reference sequence). The CDR3 DNA sequence: TGTGCCAGTAGTACTGGCGCGTATAGCTCCTACAATGAGCAGTTCTTC. Amino acid sequence: CASSTGAYSSYNEQFF. The complete variable domain, with remaining parts taken from reference TRBV19 and TRBJ2-1, reads DGGITQSPKYLFRKEGQNVTLSCEQNLNHDAMYWYRQDPGQGLRLIYYSQIVNDFQKGDIAEGYSVSREKKESFPLTVTSAQKNPTAFYLCASSTGAYSSYNEQFFGPGTRLTVL.

The chain links TRBV12-3 or TRBV12-4 to TRBJ2-2; 11 nucleotides align to TRBD1. V lost 5 bases and J lost 7; bases outside the gene matches: 9. The CDR3 runs to 16 residues. CDR3 amino acids: CASSHRTGGAVGELFF. The CDR3 nucleotides are TGTGCCAGCAGTCACAGGACAGGGGGCGCGGTCGGGGAGCTGTTTTTT.

The genes are TRBV7-6 and TRBJ2-5; 13 bases align to TRBD2. The CDR3 loop spans 17 amino acids. Per germline, CDR1 SGHVS and CDR2 FNYEAQ. Unmatched junction bases numbered 5, after V lost 1 base and J lost 3 bases. The CDR3 loop is CASSLEGGTSGEETQYF. In DNA form, the CDR3 reads TGTGCCAGCAGCTTAGAAGGGGGGACTAGCGGGGAAGAGACCCAGTACTTC.

This clonotype was counted at least ten times. This chain connects TRBV27 to TRBJ2-7, with 8 bases lining up with TRBD1. The germline V gene encodes CDR1 MNHEY and CDR2 SMNVEV (reference sequence). Losses at the gene ends were 5 bases for V and 10 bases for J; bases not matched to a gene: 10. This CDR3 spans 13 amino acids. CDR3 sequence (DNA): TGTGCCAGCAGTCACGGACAGGGCGCACCTCAGTACTTC. It translates to CASSHGQGAPQYF.